This T cell receptor beta chain was identified in a study of lymphopenia after photon versus proton radiotherapy. Study observations and caveats: Authors raise, but do not show, better survival with proton therapy. After the lymphocyte nadir, photon-treated repertoires showed oligoclonal expansion, especially of CD8+ Temra cells.

The repertoire was sequenced with immunoSEQ multiplex PCR; TCRdb's copy has only in-frame clones and lacks some. The top ten hold more than 1.2% of the sample, which has 70,000 to 95,000 clones, about four fifths seen once. The germline V gene encodes CDR1 SGHAT and CDR2 FQNNGV. The CDR3 has 12 residues. Trimming removed 5 bases from V and 2 bases from J, with 7 bases in between. Concerning this clone: The antigen remains undetermined.

The chain is built from TRBV11-2 and TRBJ2-7; D is unresolved. The clonotype originates from a man aged 55 to 69 with pancreatic cancer. Sequences were derived from peripheral blood, sampled from a patient treated with proton-based radiotherapy. CDR3 loop: CASSAHAYEQYF. The CDR3 DNA reads TGTGCCAGCAGCGCCCATGCCTACGAGCAGTACTTC.